The following is a TCR beta chain sequence with its context. CDR1 and CDR2 (germline): MDHEN, SYDVKM. The CDR3 runs to 16 residues. J lost 1 base, V lost 3 bases, and 6 bases had no gene match. As processed by the authors: From reference gene primer amplification, estimates of nucleated cell counts were derived. Clones were read by immunoSEQ multiplex PCR, and TCRdb kept only the in-frame ones, dropping some. The V and J calls and the clone size are those of that table, but D and trimming were determined from the DNA. This repertoire shows about 300,000 clones, more than 85% found once; its top ten account for around 1.2%. The data belong to a study of blood T cell repertoires in COVID-19. Looking at the study overall: From the United States, Italy and Spain came samples of acute and convalescent COVID-19. Sources were T cells, B-cell-depleted T cells, or PBMCs; the material itself was cDNA or gDNA.

The source is a man aged 65 to 79 with acute or convalescent COVID-19. The chain carries TRBV28 and TRBJ1-2; the match to TRBD1 covers 9 bases. The sequencing input was peripheral blood. The CDR3: CASSFTGGASNYGYTF. The CDR3 nucleotides are TGTGCCAGCAGTTTTACAGGGGGCGCAAGTAACTATGGCTACACCTTC.